This T cell receptor (beta chain) is drawn from a study of shared clonotypes between healthy human individuals. Study-wide results and limits: Sampling included only blood; tissue repertoires likely differ. A reduction in generation probabilities was seen for non-shared clonotypes relative to those shared by all four donors. Clonotype sharing levels among donors were expected to vary with sequencing depth.

Per germline, CDR1 SGHTA and CDR2 FQGNSA. Trimming took 4 bases from V and 2 from J; bases not matched to a gene: 3. The CDR3 is 14 residues long. As concerns this clone: Its matching antigen is unknown.

Template for every sorted-subset replicate PCR totaled about 200 ng DNA, roughly 30,000 T cell genomes. The repertoire was sequenced with immunoSEQ multiplex PCR; TCRdb's copy has only in-frame clones and lacks some. The sample shows about 2.1 million clones, just over 90% of them seen only once. Naive CD8 cells lacked CD45RO and underwent positive selection for CCR7, leaving out terminally differentiated effector memory CD45RA+ cells. The V call is TRBV7-2, the J call TRBJ2-7; TRBD1 aligns across 9 bases. Material: naive CD8+ T cells from PBMCs. This sequence originates from a man younger than 35 in good health. Some clones in this sample may be carry-over from other donors' samples. Written as DNA, the CDR3 is TGTGCCAGCAGCTCCGGGACAGGGACCTACGAGCAGTACTTC. Translated: CASSSGTGTYEQYF.